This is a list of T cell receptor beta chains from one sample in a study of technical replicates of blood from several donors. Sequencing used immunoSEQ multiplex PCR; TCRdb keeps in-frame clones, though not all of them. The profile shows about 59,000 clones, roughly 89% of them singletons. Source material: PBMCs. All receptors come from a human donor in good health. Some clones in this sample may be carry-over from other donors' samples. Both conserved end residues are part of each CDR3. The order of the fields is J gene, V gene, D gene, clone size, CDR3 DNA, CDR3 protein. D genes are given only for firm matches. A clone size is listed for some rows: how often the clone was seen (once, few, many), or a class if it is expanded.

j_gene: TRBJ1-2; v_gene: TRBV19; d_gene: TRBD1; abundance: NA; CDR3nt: TGTGCCAGTAGTATTGCTGACAGGGGGCAATATGGCTACACCTTC; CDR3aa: CASSIADRGQYGYTF
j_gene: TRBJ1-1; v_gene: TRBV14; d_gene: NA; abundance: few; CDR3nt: TGTGCCAGCAGCCAAGATCGAGGCACTGAAGCTTTCTTT; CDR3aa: CASSQDRGTEAFF
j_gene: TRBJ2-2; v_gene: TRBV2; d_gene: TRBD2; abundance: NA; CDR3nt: TGTGCCAGCAGGGCGGGGGGTGGAACCGGGGAGCTGTTTTTT; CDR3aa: CASRAGGGTGELFF
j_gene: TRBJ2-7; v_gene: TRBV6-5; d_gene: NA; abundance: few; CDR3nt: TGTGCCAGCAGGGTCTCCAGGGGAACCTACGAGCAGTACTTC; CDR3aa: CASRVSRGTYEQYF
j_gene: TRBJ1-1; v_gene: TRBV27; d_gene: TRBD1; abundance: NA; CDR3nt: TGTGCCAGCAGTTTCCGGCTCGGGACAGGAGTCTCCCGAACTGAAGCTTTCTTT; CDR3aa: CASSFRLGTGVSRTEAFF
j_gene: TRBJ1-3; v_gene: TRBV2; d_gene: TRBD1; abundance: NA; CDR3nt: TGTGCCAGTTCCTACAGGGGTTCTGGAAACACCATATATTTT; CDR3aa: CASSYRGSGNTIYF
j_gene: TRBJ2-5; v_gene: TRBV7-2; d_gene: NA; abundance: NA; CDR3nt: TGTGCCAGCAGGCGGACTACCCAAGAGACCCAGTACTTC; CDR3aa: CASRRTTQETQYF
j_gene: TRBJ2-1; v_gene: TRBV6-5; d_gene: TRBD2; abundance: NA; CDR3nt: TGTGCCAGCACTAGCGGAGTTCCGTACAATGAGCAGTTCTTC; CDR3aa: CASTSGVPYNEQFF
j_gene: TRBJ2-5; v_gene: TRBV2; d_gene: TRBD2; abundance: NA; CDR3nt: TGTGCCGGGCAGCGGGAGAAAGAGACCCAGTACTTC; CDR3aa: CAGQREKETQYF
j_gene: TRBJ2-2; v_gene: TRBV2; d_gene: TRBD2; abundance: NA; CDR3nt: TGTGCCAGCAGGGGACTAGCGGGAGCCGGGGAGCTGTTTTTT; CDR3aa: CASRGLAGAGELFF